Listed below are T cell receptor beta chains from one sample, sequenced in a study of blood T cell repertoires in COVID-19. Method: immunoSEQ multiplex PCR; TCRdb's copy keeps in-frame clones and lacks some. The sample lists under 60,000 clones; roughly 90% were seen once. Sequences were obtained from peripheral blood. The receptors come from a human donor with acute or convalescent COVID-19. The donor label of this sample is uncertain. CDR3s include the opening cysteine and the closing phenylalanine or tryptophan. A D gene is named only where the DNA matches it firmly. The listing skips clone size in some rows; elsewhere it reads once, few, many or a size class.

v_gene	abundance	len	j_gene	d_gene	CDR3nt	CDR3aa
TRBV18	NA	13	TRBJ2-5	NA	TGTGCCAGCTCACCAGGAGATCAAGAGACCCAGTACTTC	CASSPGDQETQYF
TRBV7-6	NA	16	TRBJ2-3	TRBD2	TGTGCCAGCAGCTCTAGCGGGAGGGTTGGAACAGATACGCAGTATTTT	CASSSSGRVGTDTQYF
TRBV5-1	NA	14	TRBJ1-3	NA	TGCGCCAGCAGCTTGGCCACAGGGGGAAACACCATATATTTT	CASSLATGGNTIYF
TRBV4-1	NA	15	TRBJ2-5	TRBD2	TGCGCCAGCAGCCAAGGCGGCGGGAGTAGCGAGACCCAGTACTTC	CASSQGGGSSETQYF
TRBV7-9	NA	16	TRBJ2-1	TRBD2	TGTGCCAGCAGCTTGGCCGGACTAGGTGTCTACAATGAGCAGTTCTTC	CASSLAGLGVYNEQFF
TRBV19	NA	12	TRBJ1-5	NA	TGTGCCAGTAGTATACAGGGGTCAGCCCAGCATTTT	CASSIQGSAQHF
TRBV15	once	14	TRBJ1-1	NA	TGTGCCACCAGCAGAGACGCAGGGAACACTGAAGCTTTCTTT	CATSRDAGNTEAFF
TRBV28	NA	16	TRBJ2-4	TRBD1	TGTGCCAGCATCGACCAGTTGGGACAGGGGGCAAACATTCAGTACTTC	CASIDQLGQGANIQYF
TRBV3-1/TRBV3-2	NA	14	TRBJ2-3	TRBD2	TGTGCCAGCAGCCCTACAGCGGGGGGCGATACGCAGTATTTT	CASSPTAGGDTQYF
TRBV18	NA	13	TRBJ1-5	NA	TGTGCCAGCTCACAACAGAGTAATCAGCCCCAGCATTTT	CASSQQSNQPQHF